This T cell receptor beta chain was documented in a study of T cells in Graves' hyperthyroidism and ophthalmopathy. Study-wide context: Peripheral blood was drawn at first diagnosis, prior to all treatment. The study, taken as a whole, reports: With a median lead of about 6.9 months before onset, the model predicted ophthalmopathy. The majority of expanded thyroid clonotypes above 0.001 also appeared in blood.

Amplification of TCR beta CDR3 regions was performed using RNA transcripts as template. Primed by the HTBI set, a first-round RT-PCR was run on the TCR CDR3. TCRdb analysed the multiplex PCR reads with MiXCR anew, one entry per CDR3 protein. The data show under 550,000 distinct CDR3 sequences, 20% seen once. A note on this clonotype: Its cognate antigen is unknown.

The TCR sequence derives from a man aged 40-50 years with Graves' ophthalmopathy. Specimen: blood.

The CDR3 nucleotides are TGTGCCAGCAGCCGCGGACAGGGGCGGAATGAAAAACTGTTTTTT. It is translated as CASSRGQGRNEKLFF. The genes are TRBV3-1 and TRBJ1-4; 9 nucleotides line up with TRBD1. The CDR3 is 15 amino acids. The V segment lost 4 bases and the J segment 5 bases; nucleotides outside the gene matches: 5. The germline gives CDR1 LGHDT, CDR2 YNNKEL (reference sequence). Full variable domain (missing parts from reference TRBV3-1 and TRBJ1-4): DTAVSQTPKYLVTQMGNDKSIKCEQNLGHDTMYWYKQDSKKFLKIMFSYNNKELIINETVPNRFSPKSPDKAHLNLHINSLELGDSAVYFCASSRGQGRNEKLFFGSGTQLSVL.